This T cell receptor beta chain is drawn from a study of blood T cells in healthy people across ages. Turning to this clonotype: The antigen remains unidentified.

A sample-barcoded 5' primer and a J-beta primer mix were used in a second PCR of roughly 7 to 11 cycles. Each sample yielded at least 2.5 million CDR3-containing paired-end reads. TCRdb used MiXCR to reprocess the 5' RACE reads, holding one entry per CDR3 protein. The repertoire has roughly 790,000 distinct CDR3 sequences, more than 40% of them found once; the top ten carry 20% to 25%. Notes on the study in general: Naive CD4+ cell counts and diversity both ran higher in long-lived than in aged donors.

The CDR3 loop spans 15 amino acids. CDR1 is DFQATT, CDR2 SNEGSKA, per germline (reference sequence). V lost 2 bases and J lost 0; bases outside the gene matches: 7. The sequenced sample was blood. This sequence was found in a woman between 55 and 75 years old in good health. The chain carries TRBV20-1 and TRBJ2-7; 7 bases map to TRBD1. CDR3 in DNA: TGCAGTGCTAGACCCACGGGACAGAGCTCCTACGAGCAGTACTTC. Residues: CSARPTGQSSYEQYF.